This is a list of T cell receptor beta chains from one sample in a study of blood T cells in healthy people across ages. Each CDR3 protein gets one entry after TCRdb re-called the 5' RACE reads with MiXCR. Of around 1,100,000 distinct CDR3 sequences listed, less than 45% were seen once; the top ten hold around 13%. What was sequenced was blood. The receptors originated from a man in his late teens or twenties in good health. The CDR3 runs from the conserved cysteine through the conserved F or W. The D gene is left open where the match is weak. Some rows have no size entry. The others give once, few or many, or a class for an expanded clone.

cdr3_aa cdr3_nt v_call clone_size j_call d_call
CASTPAGVKDTQYF TGCGCCAGCACCCCGGCGGGGGTTAAGGATACGCAGTATTTT TRBV5-1 - TRBJ2-3 TRBD2
CSAAPDRVNQPQHF TGCAGTGCAGCACCGGACAGGGTCAATCAGCCCCAGCATTTT TRBV20-1 - TRBJ1-5 TRBD1
CATSEAGSDTDTQYF TGTGCCACCAGTGAAGCGGGGAGCGACACAGATACGCAGTATTTT TRBV24-1 - TRBJ2-3 TRBD2
CASSSPSSHEQFF TGTGCCAGCAGTTCGCCGTCAAGCCATGAGCAGTTCTTC TRBV6-2/TRBV6-3 - TRBJ2-1 -
CASVLSTGGDILGRNEQFF TGTGCTAGTGTTTTGTCAACAGGGGGGGATATCTTAGGGAGGAATGAGCAGTTCTTC TRBV12-5 - TRBJ2-1 -
CSVEEISGREAFF TGCAGCGTTGAGGAGATCTCAGGGAGAGAAGCTTTCTTT TRBV29-1 - TRBJ1-1 -
CASSSPGLAGSYEQYF TGTGCCAGCAGTTCTCCGGGACTAGCAGGCTCCTACGAGCAGTACTTC TRBV6-2/TRBV6-3 - TRBJ2-7 TRBD2
CASSQVKRGNNEQYF TGTGCCAGCAGCCAAGTCAAGCGAGGCAACAATGAGCAGTACTTC TRBV3-1 - TRBJ2-7 -
CASSLGAGNGEVYPANYGYTF TGTGCCAGCAGCTTAGGGGCAGGGAACGGTGAGGTGTACCCAGCTAACTATGGCTACACCTTC TRBV7-2 - TRBJ1-2 -
CASSPSAGISKNIQYF TGTGCCAGCAGCCCATCCGCAGGGATAAGTAAAAACATTCAGTACTTC TRBV5-4 few TRBJ2-4 -
CASSQAGGQFNQPQHF TGCGCCAGCAGCCAAGCTGGGGGACAGTTTAATCAGCCCCAGCATTTT TRBV4-1 - TRBJ1-5 TRBD1
CASSQGDRGYGYTF TGTGCCAGCAGCCAGGGGGACAGGGGTTACGGCTACACCTTC TRBV4-2 many TRBJ1-2 TRBD1
CASSLEAGGYTF TGTGCCAGCAGCTTAGAGGCCGGCGGCTACACCTTC TRBV7-2 few TRBJ1-2 -
CASRITGNEQFF TGTGCCAGCAGGATTACAGGCAATGAGCAGTTCTTC TRBV11-2 few TRBJ2-1 -
CATSRDHRTGREQYF TGTGCCACCAGCAGAGACCACCGGACAGGGCGCGAGCAGTACTTC TRBV15 - TRBJ2-7 TRBD1
CASSVRTGENYNEQFF TGTGCCAGCAGTGTTCGGACAGGGGAGAACTACAATGAGCAGTTCTTC TRBV6-1 - TRBJ2-1 TRBD1
CASSQLQGDTEAFF TGCGCCAGCAGCCAGCTACAGGGGGACACTGAAGCTTTCTTT TRBV4-1 - TRBJ1-1 TRBD1
CASSLSSGGARDTQYF TGTGCCAGCAGTTTATCTAGCGGGGGGGCCCGAGATACGCAGTATTTT TRBV6-2/TRBV6-3 - TRBJ2-3 TRBD2
CSATTSGVADTQYF TGCAGTGCTACCACTAGCGGGGTGGCAGATACGCAGTATTTT TRBV20-1 few TRBJ2-3 TRBD2